The 27 T cell receptor beta chains below were found in one sample sequenced in a study of cytomegalovirus exposure and HLA in healthy donors. 60 Vbeta and 13 Jbeta primers were used in PCR. Measured with immunoSEQ multiplex PCR; TCRdb has only the in-frame clones, and not every one. The repertoire holds about 190,000 clones, with 82% as singletons. Sequenced input: PBMCs. These receptors were obtained from a woman under 30 in good health and CMV-seronegative.

The genes are TRBV19 and TRBJ1-6; D is possibly TRBD1 (6 bases). The germline gives CDR1 LNHDA, CDR2 SQIVND (reference sequence). The V end lost 3 bases, the J end lost 9 bases, and 15 bases lay between the germline ends. CDR3 length: 15 residues. CDR3 sequence reads: CASSMRTERSSPLHF. The CDR3 DNA reads as TGTGCCAGTAGTATGAGGACAGAAAGAAGTTCACCCCTCCACTTT.

This chain links TRBV10-2 with TRBJ2-1; D is perhaps TRBD2 (6 bases). The CDR3 is 15 amino acids. V was clipped by 5 bases and J by 4 bases, with 15 bases between them. Germline V gives CDR1 WSHSY, CDR2 SAAADI. The CDR3 loop reads CASSPPGEPYNEQFF. In DNA form, the CDR3 reads TGCGCCAGCAGTCCTCCGGGGGAACCATACAATGAGCAGTTCTTC.

The chain joins TRBV5-1 to TRBJ2-3; D is uncertain. This CDR3 is 15 amino acids long. Deletions cut 0 bases from V and 2 bases from J, with 10 bases between. The V gene's germline CDR1 is SGHRS and CDR2 YFSETQ. CDR3 sequence reads: CASSLGAGNTDTQYF. The DNA for the CDR3 is TGCGCCAGCAGCTTGGGGGCAGGAAACACAGATACGCAGTATTTT.

The chain has TRBV6-1 and TRBJ2-1, with TRBD1 identical over 12 bases. Unmatched junction bases numbered 5, after V lost 7 bases and J lost 4 bases. CDR1 is MNHNS and CDR2 is SASEGT in the germline V gene. The CDR3 covers 15 residues. The CDR3 DNA sequence: TGTGCCAGCATGAGGGACAGGGGGCCTTACAATGAGCAGTTCTTC. Amino acids: CASMRDRGPYNEQFF.

V and J are TRBV6-1 and TRBJ2-7; 7 positions match TRBD1. V shed 6 bases and J 0 bases; nucleotides not matched to a gene: 5. Germline CDR1 and CDR2: MNHNS and SASEGT. CDR3 length equals 14 residues. CDR3: CASRTGTDSYEQYF. Written as DNA, the CDR3 is TGTGCCAGCAGGACGGGGACAGACTCCTACGAGCAGTACTTC.

The chain couples TRBV5-1 to TRBJ2-4; 8 bases are shared with TRBD2. From germline, CDR1 is SGHRS and CDR2 YFSETQ. The CDR3 runs to 16 residues. V shed 2 bases, J shed 6 bases, and the junction held 10 bases outside the gene matches. Written as DNA, the CDR3 is TGCGCCAGCAGCTTTAAAAGACAAGCGGGAGTAAACATTCAGTACTTC. The encoded protein is CASSFKRQAGVNIQYF.

The V call is TRBV5-1, the J call TRBJ2-1; unclear D gene. Germline lookup yields CDR1 SGHRS and CDR2 YFSETQ. This CDR3 contains 13 residues. Trimming stripped 3 bases from V and 8 bases from J, with 12 bases between. CDR3: CASSYGPSDEQFF. The DNA for the CDR3 is TGCGCCAGCAGCTATGGGCCCTCGGATGAGCAGTTCTTC.

A single count supports this clone. The rearrangement uses TRBV13 and TRBJ2-7; 9 nucleotides agree with TRBD2. Germline V gives CDR1 PRHDT, CDR2 FYEKMQ (reference sequence). The CDR3 consists of 14 residues. Unmatched junction bases numbered 5, after V lost 5 bases and J lost 3 bases. The CDR3 DNA follows: TGTGCCAGCAGCGGGGGACTAGCTATCTACGAGCAGTACTTC. As protein: CASSGGLAIYEQYF.

The chain uses TRBV19 and TRBJ1-4, with TRBD1 identical over 8 bases. The CDR3 has 19 residues. With 8 bases clipped from V and 7 bases from J, the junction kept 24 bases outside the gene matches. Germline-derived CDR1 and CDR2 are LNHDA and SQIVND (reference sequence). CDR3 sequence: CASLPLGQGRTLAREKLFF. The CDR3, as DNA: TGTGCCAGTCTTCCACTAGGACAGGGAAGAACCTTGGCACGTGAAAAACTGTTTTTT.

The V and J genes are TRBV5-8 and TRBJ1-1, with 7 bases identical to TRBD1. Germline trimming cut 4 bases from V and 11 bases from J; bases unmatched to any gene: 23. This CDR3 is built from 17 residues. Germline CDR1 reads SGHTS; CDR2 reads YDEGEE. CDR3 coding DNA: TGTGCCAGCAGCCAAGATAAAGGGGGCCTTGGGGGGCTGGCCGCTTTCTTT. Its translation is CASSQDKGGLGGLAAFF.

This chain joins TRBV21-1 and TRBJ1-6; TRBD1, as called in the table, went unchecked against the DNA. TRBV21-1 is designated a pseudogene. The CDR3 runs to 17 residues. CDR3 amino acids: CASRPGQASSYNSPLHF. CDR3 DNA sequence: TGTGCCAGCAGACCGGGACAGGCGAGCTCCTATAATTCACCCCTCCACTTT.

This clone has a single count. The chain combines TRBV5-1 with TRBJ2-2; 11 nucleotides line up with TRBD2. V lost 6 bases, J lost 2 bases, and 6 bases stayed unmatched. There are 16 residues in the CDR3. Germline loops: CDR1 SGHRS, CDR2 YFSETQ. The CDR3 nucleotides read TGCGCCAGCATGTACCTAGCGGGGGGAAACACCGGGGAGCTGTTTTTT. Encoded protein: CASMYLAGGNTGELFF. Full variable domain (rest looked up from reference TRBV5-1 and TRBJ2-2): KAGVTQTPRYLIKTRGQQVTLSCSPISGHRSVSWYQQTPGQGLQFLFEYFSETQRNKGNFPGRFSGRQFSNSRSEMNVSTLELGDSALYLCASMYLAGGNTGELFFGEGSRLTVL.

The gene calls are TRBV5-4 and TRBJ2-5; D may be TRBD1 (6 bases). V shed 3 bases and J shed 1 base, with 16 bases lying between them. The CDR3 consists of 16 residues. The V gene's germline CDR1 is SGHNT and CDR2 YYREEE (reference sequence). CDR3 nucleotide sequence: TGTGCCAGCAGCTACGGACAGAGCCCCCTCCAAGAGACCCAGTACTTC. Protein: CASSYGQSPLQETQYF. Supplemented by reference TRBV5-4 and TRBJ2-5, the full variable domain reads ETGVTQSPTHLIKTRGQQVTLRCSSQSGHNTVSWYQQALGQGPQFIFQYYREEENGRGNFPPRFSGLQFPNYSSELNVNALELDDSALYLCASSYGQSPLQETQYFGPGTRLLVL.

A note on this clone: Different DNA sequences within this sample yield the same CDR3. V and J are TRBV5-1 and TRBJ2-1, with TRBD1 identical over 11 bases. The V and J ends lost 4 bases and 7 bases, in that order; junction bases with no gene match: 4. The CDR3 totals 14 residues. Per the germline V gene, CDR1 is SGHRS and CDR2 is YFSETQ. CDR3 sequence (DNA): TGCGCCAGCAGCCTGGGACAGGGGGGGAATGAGCAGTTCTTC. This translates into CASSLGQGGNEQFF.

This sequence joins TRBV6-5 and TRBJ2-1, with 8 bases identical to TRBD1. This CDR3 spans 13 amino acids. Looked up from germline, CDR1 is MNHEY and CDR2 is SVGAGI. V gave up 6 bases and J gave up 9 bases; unmatched junction bases: 7. This CDR3 reads CASSHRGLGEQFF. The CDR3 region has the DNA TGTGCCAGCAGCCACAGGGGGTTAGGTGAGCAGTTCTTC.

The rearrangement links TRBV6-1 to TRBJ1-5, with D unclear. V was shortened by 3 bases and J by 5 bases, with 8 bases between the two germline ends. From germline, CDR1 is MNHNS and CDR2 SASEGT. The CDR3 covers 13 residues. This chain's CDR3 is CASSDGVDQPQHF. The CDR3, as DNA: TGTGCCAGCAGTGACGGAGTTGATCAGCCCCAGCATTTT.

The chain links TRBV5-4 to TRBJ2-7; D may be TRBD1 (7 bases). V lost 2 bases and J 3 bases, leaving 15 bases between the germline ends. The germline V gene encodes CDR1 SGHNT and CDR2 YYREEE (reference sequence). The CDR3 length is 15 residues. CDR3 in amino acids: CASSLKQGTLYEQYF. Written as DNA, the CDR3 is TGTGCCAGCAGCTTAAAACAGGGGACTCTCTACGAGCAGTACTTC.

The chain links TRBV13 to TRBJ2-7; TRBD1 is a possible D gene (5 bases). In germline, CDR1 is PRHDT, CDR2 FYEKMQ (reference sequence). The CDR3 totals 15 residues. Trimming left V 1 base short and J 2 bases short, with 12 bases between. The CDR3 region is CASSLEGAAAYEQYF. The CDR3 DNA reads as TGTGCCAGCAGCTTAGAAGGGGCGGCCGCCTACGAGCAGTACTTC.

The genes are TRBV10-1 and TRBJ2-4; D perhaps matches TRBD2 (5 bases). With 5 bases removed from V and 1 base from J, the gap between germline ends came to 9 bases. This CDR3 is built from 14 residues. Germline CDR1 is WNHNN and CDR2 is SYGVQD (reference sequence). Written as DNA, the CDR3 is TGCGCCAGCAGTCCCGGGGAGGCCAAAAACATTCAGTACTTC. This sequence encodes CASSPGEAKNIQYF.

This clone turned up a few times. Sequence at one end of the junction differs from germline and may be a read error. V and J are TRBV6-5 and TRBJ2-2; D perhaps matches TRBD2 (6 bases). CDR1 MNHEY and CDR2 SVGAGI come from the germline V gene. This CDR3 has 14 residues. CDR3 DNA sequence: TGTGCCACCAGTGGGGGGATAGACACCGGGGAGCTGTTTTTT. Protein sequence: CATSGGIDTGELFF.

The chain has TRBV19 and TRBJ2-7, with D possibly TRBD2 on 6 matching bases. V was shortened by 5 bases and J by 7 bases, with 18 bases between the two germline ends. The length of the CDR3 is 14 residues. Germline CDR1 is LNHDA and CDR2 is SQIVND (reference sequence). The CDR3 bases are TGTGCCAGTAGTCCCTGGGACTCCGTCGGGGAGCAGTACTTC. Protein sequence: CASSPWDSVGEQYF.

The chain combines TRBV27 with TRBJ1-1, with D unclear. Germline V gene lookup returns CDR1 MNHEY and CDR2 SMNVEV (reference sequence). The CDR3 consists of 11 residues. V lost 8 bases, J lost 4 bases, and 8 bases lay in between. The DNA for the CDR3 is TGTGCCAGCGGCAGGATCACTGAAGCTTTCTTT. Protein sequence: CASGRITEAFF.

The chain's CDR3 is CAGTEGNTIYF. The CDR3 DNA sequence: TGTGCCGGGACTGAAGGAAACACCATATATTTT. This chain uses TRBV2 with TRBJ1-3; tentatively, D is TRBD1 (5 bases). Germline V gene lookup returns CDR1 SNHLY and CDR2 FYNNEI. This CDR3 has 11 residues. The germline V and J ends were trimmed by 11 bases and 4 bases, with 9 bases remaining between them.

This rearrangement joins TRBV19 to TRBJ1-1, with D perhaps matching TRBD1 (6 bases). V dropped 5 bases and J dropped 4 bases, with 14 bases sitting between them. The length of the CDR3 is 14 residues. In germline, CDR1 is LNHDA, CDR2 SQIVND (reference sequence). CDR3: CASSLTGSGTEAFF. In nucleotides, the CDR3 is TGTGCCAGTAGTTTAACAGGGTCGGGCACTGAAGCTTTCTTT.

This clone was seen just once. The V and J genes are TRBV5-5 and TRBJ1-2, with a possible D match to TRBD1 (5 bases). Germline V gene lookup returns CDR1 SGHKS and CDR2 YYEKEE (reference sequence). The CDR3 is made up of 13 amino acids. The V and J ends lost 4 bases and 3 bases respectively, with 10 bases between them. The CDR3 DNA reads as TGTGCCAGCAGCCTGGACATGGACTATGGCTACACCTTC. This sequence encodes CASSLDMDYGYTF. The full variable domain, completed using reference TRBV5-5 and TRBJ1-2, is DAGVTQSPTHLIKTRGQQVTLRCSPISGHKSVSWYQQVLGQGPQFIFQYYEKEERGRGNFPDRFSARQFPNYSSELNVNALLLGDSALYLCASSLDMDYGYTFGSGTRLTVV.

This chain uses TRBV27 with TRBJ2-7; 8 bases are a match to TRBD2. Losses at the gene ends were 4 bases for V and 8 bases for J; bases not matched to a gene: 10. This CDR3 is built from 14 residues. Germline V CDR1 and CDR2: MNHEY, SMNVEV (reference sequence). CDR3 loop: CASSSAGAVGKQYF. Here the CDR3 DNA reads TGTGCCAGCAGTTCAGCGGGAGCTGTAGGCAAGCAGTACTTC.

The chain is built from TRBV14 and TRBJ1-1, with D hard to call. The CDR3 is 13 residues long. Germline V gene sequence: CDR1 SGHDN, CDR2 FVKESK. V lost 8 bases, J lost 1 base, and 11 bases lay in between. Here the CDR3 DNA reads TGTGCCAGCGGGCCGGTCCGGAACACTGAAGCTTTCTTT. It yields the protein CASGPVRNTEAFF.